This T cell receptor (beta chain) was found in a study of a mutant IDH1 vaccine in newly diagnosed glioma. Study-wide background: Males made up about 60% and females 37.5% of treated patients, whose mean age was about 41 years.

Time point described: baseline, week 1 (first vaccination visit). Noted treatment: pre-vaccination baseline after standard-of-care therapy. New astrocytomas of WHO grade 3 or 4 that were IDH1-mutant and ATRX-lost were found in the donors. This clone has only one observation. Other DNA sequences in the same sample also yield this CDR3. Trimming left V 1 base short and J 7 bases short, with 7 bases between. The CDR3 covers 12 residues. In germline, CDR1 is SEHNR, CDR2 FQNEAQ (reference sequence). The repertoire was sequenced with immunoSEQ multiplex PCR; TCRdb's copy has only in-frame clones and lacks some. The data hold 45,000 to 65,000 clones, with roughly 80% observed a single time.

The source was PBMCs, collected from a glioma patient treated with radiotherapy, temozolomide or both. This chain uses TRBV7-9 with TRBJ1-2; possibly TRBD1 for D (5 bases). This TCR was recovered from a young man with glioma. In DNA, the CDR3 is TGTGCCAGCAGCTTAGGGGGCTTTGGCTACACCTTC. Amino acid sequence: CASSLGGFGYTF.